A single sample is the source of the 5 T cell receptor beta chains below, sequenced in a study of blood T cell repertoires in COVID-19. Only in-frame clones appear in the TCRdb table, and some are missing; sequencing was by immunoSEQ multiplex PCR. Among some 270,000 clones listed, 75% to 90% were seen once. Sequenced sample: peripheral blood. The receptors were gathered from a woman in her sixties or seventies with acute or convalescent COVID-19.

The V and J genes are TRBV2 and TRBJ2-7, with TRBD1 matching 11 bases. V was clipped by 8 bases and J by 3 bases; unmatched bases: 15. CDR3 length equals 17 residues. Germline V gene data show CDR1 as SNHLY and CDR2 as FYNNEI. CDR3 loop: CASPKPPGQGVSYEQYF. The CDR3 region has the DNA TGTGCCAGCCCTAAACCTCCGGGACAGGGGGTTAGCTACGAGCAGTACTTC.

The chain links TRBV3-1 (or the pseudogene TRBV3-2) to TRBJ2-7, with D perhaps matching TRBD2 (6 bases). Germline CDR1 and CDR2: LGHDT and YNNKEL (reference sequence). Trimming removed 4 bases at V and 0 bases at J, with 7 bases between. The CDR3 covers 13 residues. The CDR3 DNA reads TGTGCCAGCAGCCGCGGGGTCTCCTACGAGCAGTACTTC. It codes for CASSRGVSYEQYF.

In its sample, this clone was seen a few times. V is TRBV29-1 and J is TRBJ1-2; possibly TRBD1 for D (5 bases). Germline values: CDR1 SQVTM, CDR2 ANQGSEA. V was pared by 2 bases and J by 6 bases, with 13 bases between. This CDR3 is built from 13 residues. CDR3 DNA: TGCAGCGTTGAATACGGGGGATCCCATGGCTACACCTTC. Translating gives CSVEYGGSHGYTF.

The CDR3 sequence: CASSPGGARQETQYF. DNA of the CDR3: TGTGCCAGCAGCCCCGGGGGGGCGAGACAAGAGACCCAGTACTTC. The chain uses TRBV5-4 and TRBJ2-5; 8 bases map to TRBD2. The CDR3 has 15 amino acids. The V and J ends lost 4 bases and 2 bases, in that order; junction bases with no gene match: 7. Germline V gene data show CDR1 as SGHNT and CDR2 as YYREEE (reference sequence).

This clone has only one observation. The chain joins TRBV5-1 to TRBJ1-1; tentatively, D is TRBD1 (6 bases). The V gene lost 6 bases and the J gene lost 2 bases, with 11 bases spanning the gap. The CDR3 contains 13 residues. CDR1 and CDR2 (germline): SGHRS, YFSETQ. Here the CDR3 reads CASTWTANTEAFF. The CDR3 nucleotides read TGCGCCAGCACTTGGACAGCCAACACTGAAGCTTTCTTT.